This T cell receptor beta chain was sequenced for a study of blood T cell repertoires in COVID-19. This CDR3 region has 13 residues. Sequencing was performed with immunoSEQ multiplex PCR; in TCRdb, only in-frame clones are kept and a portion is missing. The sample lists 200,000 to 250,000 clones, 82% seen once, with approximately 3.1% in the top ten. The TCR sequence derives from a woman aged 55-69 years who had recovered from COVID-19. What was sequenced was PBMCs or T cells enriched from blood (not recorded which). The chain links TRBV21-1 to TRBJ2-7; TRBD1 was called by the table and not checked on the DNA. TRBV21-1 is assigned pseudogene status. CDR3 in DNA: TGTGCCAGCAGCAAAAACAGGGTGTACGAGCAGTACTTC. The encoded protein is CASSKNRVYEQYF.